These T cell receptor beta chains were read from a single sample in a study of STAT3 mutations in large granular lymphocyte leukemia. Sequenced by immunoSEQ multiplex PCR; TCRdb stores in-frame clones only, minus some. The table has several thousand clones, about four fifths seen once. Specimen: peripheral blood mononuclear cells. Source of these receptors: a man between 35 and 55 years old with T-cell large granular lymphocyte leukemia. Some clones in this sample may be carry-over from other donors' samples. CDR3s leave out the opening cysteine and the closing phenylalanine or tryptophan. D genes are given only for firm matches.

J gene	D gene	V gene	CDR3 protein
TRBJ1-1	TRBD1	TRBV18	ASSPHRTGSFGTEAF
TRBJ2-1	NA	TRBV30	AWSVYNEQF
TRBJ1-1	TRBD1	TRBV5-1	ASSATGSDTEAF
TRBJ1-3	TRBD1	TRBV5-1	ASSPRQGLSSGNTIY
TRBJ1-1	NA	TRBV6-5	ASSYLGSNTEAF
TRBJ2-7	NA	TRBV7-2	ASSLGGRGYEQY
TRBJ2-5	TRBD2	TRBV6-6	ASSYSSQRGGETQY
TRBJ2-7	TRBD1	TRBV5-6	ASSPGDRSYEQY
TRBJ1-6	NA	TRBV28	ASSRSLSPLH
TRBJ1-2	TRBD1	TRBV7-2	ASSWDPGTASNYGYT
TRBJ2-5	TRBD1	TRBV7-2	ASSPEDRPGTQY
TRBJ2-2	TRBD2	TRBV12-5	ASGSTSGGASITGELF
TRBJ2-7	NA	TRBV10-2	ASGRRGRDEQY
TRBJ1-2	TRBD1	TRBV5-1	ASSQGAGGGYT
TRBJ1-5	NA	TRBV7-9	ASSTFAEIRQPQH
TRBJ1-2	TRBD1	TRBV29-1	SALQGGYGYT
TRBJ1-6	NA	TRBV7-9	ASSPQGKGYNSPLH
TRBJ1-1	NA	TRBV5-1	ASSLESAGTTEAF
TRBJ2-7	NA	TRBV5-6	ASSLGPGSYEQY
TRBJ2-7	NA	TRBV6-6	ASSYSYRGGQY
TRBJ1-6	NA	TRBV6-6	ASCKGLGSPLH
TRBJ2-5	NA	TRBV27	ASSWGWQGAGLKETQY
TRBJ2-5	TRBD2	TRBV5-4	ASSLAGLAGGPETQY
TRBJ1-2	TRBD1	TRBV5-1	ASSPKTGANYGYT
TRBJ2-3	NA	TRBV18	ASSSPLDTQY
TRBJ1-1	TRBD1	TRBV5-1	ASSLGTGAPEAF
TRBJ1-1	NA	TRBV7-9	ASSLYGGEAF
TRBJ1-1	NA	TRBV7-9	ASSLSNSGEAF
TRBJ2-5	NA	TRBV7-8	ASSLPGLQETQY
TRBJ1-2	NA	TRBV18	ASSPPGGTHGYT
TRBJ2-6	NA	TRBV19	ASRGGANVLT
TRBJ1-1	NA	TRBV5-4	ASSSDRGRWNTEAF
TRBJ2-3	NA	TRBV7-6	ASSLGGGSTTDTQY
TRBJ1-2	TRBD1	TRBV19	ASSIRRGTGDGYT
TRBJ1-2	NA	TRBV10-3	AISGERNYGYT
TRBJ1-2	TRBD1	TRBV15	ATSRPRTGVYGYT
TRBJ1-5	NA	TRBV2	ASSEDWTGNQPQH
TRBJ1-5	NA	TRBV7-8	ASSPRGGGQPQH
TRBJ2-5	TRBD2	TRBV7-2	ASSFRRGSGGETQY
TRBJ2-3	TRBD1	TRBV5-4	ASSFKSGTGPSTDTQY
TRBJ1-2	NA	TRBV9	ASSVDDYGYT
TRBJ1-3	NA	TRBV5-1	ASSLVGSGNTIY
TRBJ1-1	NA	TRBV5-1	ASRKTDNTEAF
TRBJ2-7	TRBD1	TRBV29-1	SVHRGGNYEQY
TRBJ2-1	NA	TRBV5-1	ASSLAGGVAHGGLAIYNEQF
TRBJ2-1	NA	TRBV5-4	ASSTAANEQF
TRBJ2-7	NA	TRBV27	ASSLGNPYEQY
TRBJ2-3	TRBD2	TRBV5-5	ASSSLLAGGRDTQY
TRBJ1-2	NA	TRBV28	ASSSSRTGYGYT
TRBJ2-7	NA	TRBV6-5	ASSYSQLYEQY
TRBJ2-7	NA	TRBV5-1	ASSLGGRISYEQY
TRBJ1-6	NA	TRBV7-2	ASSSGVGQPYNSPLH
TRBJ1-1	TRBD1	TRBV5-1	ASSLTGGTEAF
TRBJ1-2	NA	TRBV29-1	SVEAGSEGPGYGYT
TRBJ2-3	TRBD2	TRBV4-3	ASSQWTSGGAGDTQY
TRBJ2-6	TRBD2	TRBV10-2	ASSELGGDPNSGANVLT